The rows below give T cell receptor beta chains drawn from one sample of a study of blood T cell repertoires in COVID-19. Clones were sequenced by immunoSEQ multiplex PCR, and TCRdb holds only the in-frame ones, with some missing. The sample lists approximately 52,000 clones, 75% to 90% occurring once. Material for sequencing was peripheral blood. Receptors were obtained from a man in his sixties with acute or convalescent COVID-19. CDR3s include the opening cysteine and the closing phenylalanine or tryptophan. The order of the fields is V gene, D gene, J gene, clone size, CDR3 protein, CDR3 DNA. A D gene is named only where the DNA matches it firmly. Size is omitted from some rows. Given values are once, few, many or a class for expanded clones.

>TRBV2|TRBD1|TRBJ2-7|.
CASSERQGVYEQYF
TGTGCCAGCAGTGAACGGCAGGGGGTTTACGAGCAGTACTTC
>TRBV11-3|TRBD2|TRBJ2-2|.
CASSSGLAGGRTGELFF
TGTGCCAGCAGCTCTGGACTAGCGGGGGGGCGTACCGGGGAGCTGTTTTTT
>TRBV5-1|.|TRBJ2-5|.
CASSLWRGSQETQYF
TGCGCCAGCAGCTTGTGGCGGGGATCCCAAGAGACCCAGTACTTC
>TRBV6-5|TRBD1|TRBJ1-5|.
CASKPSTGDNQPQHF
TGTGCCAGCAAGCCTAGTACAGGGGACAATCAGCCCCAGCATTTT
>TRBV25-1|TRBD1|TRBJ1-1|.
CASRDRGVISGTEAFF
TGTGCCAGCAGAGACAGGGGGGTAATTTCGGGCACTGAAGCTTTCTTT
>TRBV9|.|TRBJ2-1|once
CASSVGVSASSYNEQFF
TGTGCCAGCAGCGTCGGGGTTTCGGCCAGCTCCTACAATGAGCAGTTCTTC
>TRBV10-1|TRBD1|TRBJ1-3|.
CASMRGTGSIGNTIYF
TGCGCCAGCATGAGGGGGACAGGGTCTATTGGAAACACCATATATTTT
>TRBV6-5|.|TRBJ2-3|.
CASSYGLGSPPDTQYF
TGTGCCAGCAGTTACGGGCTTGGCTCACCCCCAGATACGCAGTATTTT
>TRBV2|.|TRBJ2-5|.
CASSIKETQYF
TGTGCCAGCAGTATAAAAGAGACCCAGTACTTC
>TRBV6-5|TRBD1|TRBJ2-1|once
CASSPTGNEQFF
TGTGCCAGCAGCCCGACAGGGAATGAGCAGTTCTTC
>TRBV10-3|TRBD1|TRBJ1-1|.
CAISESDRGRIEAFF
TGTGCCATCAGTGAGTCCGACAGGGGGCGCATAGAAGCTTTCTTT
>TRBV7-9|.|TRBJ2-1|few
CASSLAYTSYYNEQFF
TGTGCCAGCAGCTTAGCTTACACTAGCTACTACAATGAGCAGTTCTTC
>TRBV5-6|.|TRBJ1-2|.
CASSIDSYGYTF
TGTGCCAGCAGCATCGACAGCTATGGCTACACCTTC
>TRBV20-1|.|TRBJ2-5|.
CSASTSSGTTQETQYF
TGCAGTGCTAGTACCTCCAGCGGGACAACCCAAGAGACCCAGTACTTC
>TRBV4-1|TRBD2|TRBJ2-5|.
CASSQWGGETQYF
TGCGCCAGCAGCCAATGGGGGGGAGAGACCCAGTACTTC
>TRBV2|TRBD2|TRBJ2-7|.
CASLGGPDYEQYF
TGTGCCTCCCTGGGAGGGCCAGACTACGAGCAGTACTTC
>TRBV19|TRBD1|TRBJ2-7|.
CASSISTGGRQEQYF
TGTGCCAGTAGTATCTCGACAGGGGGCCGGCAGGAGCAGTACTTC
>TRBV7-7|.|TRBJ1-5|.
CASSFYSNQPQHF
TGTGCTAGCAGCTTTTATAGCAATCAGCCCCAGCATTTT
>TRBV4-3|.|TRBJ2-3|once
CASSPARLRFSQYF
TGCGCCAGCAGTCCCGCCCGCCTACGGTTCTCGCAGTATTTT
>TRBV5-4|TRBD1|TRBJ2-1|.
CASSPGGWDRANEQFF
TGTGCCAGCAGCCCTGGTGGGTGGGACAGGGCCAATGAGCAGTTCTTC
>TRBV29-1|.|TRBJ1-5|.
CSVAEGSGNQPQHF
TGCAGCGTTGCGGAGGGGAGCGGCAATCAGCCCCAGCATTTT
>TRBV3-1/TRBV3-2|TRBD2|TRBJ2-3|.
CASSPSSGRGDTQYF
TGTGCCAGCAGCCCGTCAAGCGGGAGAGGAGATACGCAGTATTTT
>TRBV2|TRBD2|TRBJ2-3|.
CASRGGLAGGLNTQYF
TGTGCCAGCAGAGGAGGACTAGCGGGGGGGCTTAATACGCAGTATTTT
>TRBV3-1/TRBV3-2|TRBD2|TRBJ2-3|.
CASSPRLAGGLFTDTQYF
TGTGCCAGCAGCCCGAGACTAGCGGGGGGATTATTCACAGATACGCAGTATTTT
>TRBV5-6|.|TRBJ2-5|.
CASSFGETQYF
TGTGCCAGCAGCTTCGGGGAGACCCAGTACTTC
>TRBV2|.|TRBJ1-2|.
CASAGAGNYGYTF
TGTGCCAGCGCTGGGGCTGGCAACTATGGCTACACCTTC
>TRBV21-1|.|TRBJ2-7|once
CASSNKSGLNSYEQYF
TGTGCCAGCAGCAATAAATCAGGGTTGAACTCCTACGAGCAGTACTTC
>TRBV3-1/TRBV3-2|TRBD2|TRBJ2-5|.
CASSRTSGGGGQYF
TGTGCCAGCAGCCGTACTAGCGGGGGCGGGGGCCAGTACTTC
>TRBV2|TRBD2|TRBJ2-3|.
CASRVAGGSTDTQYF
TGTGCCAGCAGAGTAGCGGGGGGCTCGACAGATACGCAGTATTTT
>TRBV19|TRBD1|TRBJ2-2|.
CASNEMKLGTGAHGELFF
TGTGCCAGTAATGAAATGAAGTTAGGGACAGGGGCTCACGGGGAGCTGTTTTTT
>TRBV7-2|TRBD2|TRBJ2-1|.
CASSLDPSGRPQFF
TGTGCCAGCAGCCTAGACCCTAGCGGGAGACCGCAGTTCTTC